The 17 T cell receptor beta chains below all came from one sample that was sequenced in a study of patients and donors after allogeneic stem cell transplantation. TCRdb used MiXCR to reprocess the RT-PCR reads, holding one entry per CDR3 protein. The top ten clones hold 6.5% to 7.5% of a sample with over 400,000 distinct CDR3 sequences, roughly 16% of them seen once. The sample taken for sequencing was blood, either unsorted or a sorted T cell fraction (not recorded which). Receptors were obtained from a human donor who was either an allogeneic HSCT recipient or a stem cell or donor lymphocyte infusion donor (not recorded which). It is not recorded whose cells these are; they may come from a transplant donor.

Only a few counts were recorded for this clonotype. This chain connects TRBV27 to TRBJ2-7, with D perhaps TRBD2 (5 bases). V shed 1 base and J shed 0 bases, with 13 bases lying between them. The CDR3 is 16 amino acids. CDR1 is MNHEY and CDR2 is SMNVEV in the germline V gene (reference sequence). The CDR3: CASSLYGVPSSYEQYF. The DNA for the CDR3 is TGTGCCAGCAGTTTATACGGGGTCCCTAGCTCCTACGAGCAGTACTTC.

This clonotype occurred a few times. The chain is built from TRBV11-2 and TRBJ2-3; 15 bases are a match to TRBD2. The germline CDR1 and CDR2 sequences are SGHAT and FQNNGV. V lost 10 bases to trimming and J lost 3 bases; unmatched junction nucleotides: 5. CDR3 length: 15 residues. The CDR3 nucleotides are TGTGCCACCCGTGGGACTAGCGGGAGGACAGATACGCAGTATTTT. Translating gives CATRGTSGRTDTQYF.

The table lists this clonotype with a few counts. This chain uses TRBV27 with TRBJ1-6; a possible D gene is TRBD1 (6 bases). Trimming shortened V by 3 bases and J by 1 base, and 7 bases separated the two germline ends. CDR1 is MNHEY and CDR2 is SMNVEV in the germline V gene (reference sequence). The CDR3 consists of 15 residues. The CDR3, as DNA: TGTGCCAGCAGTTTGACAGGTTCCTATAATTCACCCCTCCACTTT. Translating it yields CASSLTGSYNSPLHF.

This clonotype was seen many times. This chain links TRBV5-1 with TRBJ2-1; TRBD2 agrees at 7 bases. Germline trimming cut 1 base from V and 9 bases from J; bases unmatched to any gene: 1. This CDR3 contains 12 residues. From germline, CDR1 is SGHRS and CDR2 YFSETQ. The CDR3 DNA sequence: TGCGCCAGCAGCTTGTGGGGGGGTGAGCAGTTCTTC. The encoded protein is CASSLWGGEQFF.

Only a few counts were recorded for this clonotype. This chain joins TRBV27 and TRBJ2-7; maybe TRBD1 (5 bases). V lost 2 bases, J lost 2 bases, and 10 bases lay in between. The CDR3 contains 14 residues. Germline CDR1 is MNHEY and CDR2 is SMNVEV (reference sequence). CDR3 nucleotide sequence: TGTGCCAGCAGTTTAGGCGCCAGGGCCTACGAGCAGTACTTC. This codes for CASSLGARAYEQYF.

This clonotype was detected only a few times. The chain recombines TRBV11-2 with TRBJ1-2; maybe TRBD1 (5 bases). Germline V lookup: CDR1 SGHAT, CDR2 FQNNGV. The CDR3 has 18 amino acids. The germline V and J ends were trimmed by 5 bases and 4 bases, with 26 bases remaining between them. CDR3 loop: CASSLRDGERMEGYGYTF. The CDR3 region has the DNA TGTGCCAGCAGCCTTCGGGACGGAGAACGGATGGAAGGCTATGGCTACACCTTC.

The CDR3 protein is CASSVGVSGSSFSTDTQYF. Here the CDR3 DNA reads TGTGCCAGCAGCGTAGGGGTTAGCGGGAGTTCCTTTAGCACAGATACGCAGTATTTT. The gene calls are TRBV9 and TRBJ2-3; 9 bases are a match to TRBD2. Trimming took 0 bases from V and 0 from J; bases not matched to a gene: 11. CDR1 and CDR2 (germline): SGDLS, YYNGEE. The length of the CDR3 is 19 residues. The full variable domain, completed using reference TRBV9 and TRBJ2-3, is DSGVTQTPKHLITATGQRVTLRCSPRSGDLSVYWYQQSLDQGLQFLIQYYNGEERAKGNILERFSAQQFPDLHSELNLSSLELGDSALYFCASSVGVSGSSFSTDTQYFGPGTRLTVL.

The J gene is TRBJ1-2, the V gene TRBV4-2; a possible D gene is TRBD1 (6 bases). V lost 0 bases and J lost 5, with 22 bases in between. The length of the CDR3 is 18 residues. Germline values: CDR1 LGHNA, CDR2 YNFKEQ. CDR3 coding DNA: TGTGCCAGCAGCCAAGATAGGGCCCCGGGGGCAGTCCAGTATGGCTACACCTTC. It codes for CASSQDRAPGAVQYGYTF.

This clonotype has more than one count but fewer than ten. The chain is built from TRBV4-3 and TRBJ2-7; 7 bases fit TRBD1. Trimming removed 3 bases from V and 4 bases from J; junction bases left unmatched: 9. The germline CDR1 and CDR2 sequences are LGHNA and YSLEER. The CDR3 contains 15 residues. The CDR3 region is CASSHYDRDQYEQYF. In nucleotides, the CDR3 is TGCGCCAGCAGCCATTACGACAGGGATCAGTACGAGCAGTACTTC.

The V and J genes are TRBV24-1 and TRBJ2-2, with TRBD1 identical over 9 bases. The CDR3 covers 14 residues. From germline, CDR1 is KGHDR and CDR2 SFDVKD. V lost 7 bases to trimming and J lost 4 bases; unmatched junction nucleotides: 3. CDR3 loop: CATRGQGGTGELFF. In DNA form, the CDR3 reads TGTGCCACCAGGGGACAGGGTGGCACCGGGGAGCTGTTTTTT.

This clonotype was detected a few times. The CDR3 spells CAWSVEGGQPQHF. The CDR3 DNA is TGTGCCTGGAGTGTGGAAGGGGGCCAGCCCCAGCATTTT. This chain connects TRBV30 to TRBJ1-5; TRBD1 matches at 7 bases. CDR1 GTSNPN and CDR2 SVGIG come from the germline V gene (reference sequence). The CDR3 is 13 amino acids. V lost 0 bases and J lost 7; bases outside the gene matches: 3.

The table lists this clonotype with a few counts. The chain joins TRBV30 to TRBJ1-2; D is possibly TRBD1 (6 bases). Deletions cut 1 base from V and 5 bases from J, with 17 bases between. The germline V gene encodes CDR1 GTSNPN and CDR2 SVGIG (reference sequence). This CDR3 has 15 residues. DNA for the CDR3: TGTGCCTGGAGTGCCATCAGGGGAGGGGGTTATGGCTACACCTTC. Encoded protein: CAWSAIRGGGYGYTF.

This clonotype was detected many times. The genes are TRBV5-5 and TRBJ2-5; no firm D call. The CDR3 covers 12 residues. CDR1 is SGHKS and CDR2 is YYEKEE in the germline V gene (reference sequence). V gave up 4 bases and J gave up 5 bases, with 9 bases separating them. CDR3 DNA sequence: TGTGCCAGCAGCCCCCTACTGGAGACCCAGTACTTC. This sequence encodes CASSPLLETQYF.

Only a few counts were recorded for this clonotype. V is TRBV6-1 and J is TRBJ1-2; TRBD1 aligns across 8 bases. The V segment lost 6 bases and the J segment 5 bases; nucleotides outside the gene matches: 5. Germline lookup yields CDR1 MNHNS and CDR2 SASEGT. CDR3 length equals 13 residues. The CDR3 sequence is CASRPGQVYGYTF. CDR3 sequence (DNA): TGTGCCAGCAGGCCGGGACAGGTGTATGGCTACACCTTC.

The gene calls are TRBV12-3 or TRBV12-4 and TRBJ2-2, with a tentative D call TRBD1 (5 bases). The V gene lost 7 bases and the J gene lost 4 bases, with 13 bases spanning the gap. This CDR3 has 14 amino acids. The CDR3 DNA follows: TGTGCCAGCAACCAGGGTCGTGGCACCGGGGAGCTGTTTTTT. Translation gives CASNQGRGTGELFF.

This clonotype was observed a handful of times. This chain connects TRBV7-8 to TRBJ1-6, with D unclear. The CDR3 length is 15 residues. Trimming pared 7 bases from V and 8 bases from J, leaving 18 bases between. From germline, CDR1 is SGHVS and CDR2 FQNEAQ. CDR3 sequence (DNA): TGTGCCAGCACCCTACGCCAAGGGAGGGATTCACCCCTCCACTTT. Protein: CASTLRQGRDSPLHF.

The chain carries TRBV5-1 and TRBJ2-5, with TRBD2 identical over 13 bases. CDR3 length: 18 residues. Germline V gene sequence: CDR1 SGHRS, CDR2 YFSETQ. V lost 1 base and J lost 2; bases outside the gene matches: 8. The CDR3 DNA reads TGCGCCAGCAGCTTGACTAGACTAGCGGGAGGTGGGCAAGAGACCCAGTACTTC. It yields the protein CASSLTRLAGGGQETQYF.